Listed below are T cell receptor beta chains from one sample, sequenced in a study of molecular identifiers for immune sequencing clone quantification. One entry per CDR3 protein, called by TCRdb with MiXCR from the PCR reads. The sample has about 100,000 distinct CDR3 sequences; over 30% are singletons. Sequencing input: naive CD8+ T cells from blood, with Jurkat cell RNA spiked in. These TCRs come from a human donor in good health. Some libraries in this study had Jurkat cell RNA spiked in. The CDR3 runs from the conserved cysteine through the conserved F or W. The order of the fields is D gene, clone size, V gene, J gene, CDR3 DNA, CDR3 protein. D genes are given only for firm matches. Size is stated for part of the rows, as once, few or many counts, or as a class when the clone is expanded.

D: TRBD1; size: .; V: TRBV5-1; J: TRBJ1-5; DNA: TGCGCCAGCAGCCGATGGACAGGGGACGAACAGCCCCAGCATTTT; CDR3: CASSRWTGDEQPQHF
D: TRBD2; size: .; V: TRBV28; J: TRBJ2-1; DNA: TGTGCCAGCAGTTTAAGCGGGAGGGCCCTGAGTGAGCAGTTCTTC; CDR3: CASSLSGRALSEQFF
D: .; size: few; V: TRBV28; J: TRBJ1-1; DNA: TGTGCCAGCAGTTTACTTGGACAGTTCGAAGAAGCTTTCTTT; CDR3: CASSLLGQFEEAFF
D: TRBD2; size: .; V: TRBV20-1; J: TRBJ2-7; DNA: TGCATCGCTAGTGATAGCGGGCTGGTCGAGCAGTACTTC; CDR3: CIASDSGLVEQYF
D: .; size: .; V: TRBV6-5; J: TRBJ2-2; DNA: TGTGTCAGCAGTTACGGTGCAGGGCGGGGCACCGGGGAGCTGTTTTTT; CDR3: CVSSYGAGRGTGELFF
D: .; size: .; V: TRBV5-3; J: TRBJ2-1; DNA: TGTGCCAGCAGCGTTGGTGGAAATGAGCAGTTCTTC; CDR3: CASSVGGNEQFF
D: TRBD1; size: .; V: TRBV13; J: TRBJ1-1; DNA: TGTGCCAGCGCACACAGGGGGATGAACACTGAAGCTTTCTTT; CDR3: CASAHRGMNTEAFF
D: .; size: many; V: TRBV6-5; J: TRBJ2-3; DNA: TGTGCCAGCAGTTACGCCGCGGCAGCGCACACAGATACGCAGTATTTT; CDR3: CASSYAAAAHTDTQYF
D: .; size: few; V: TRBV5-4; J: TRBJ2-1; DNA: TGTGCCAGCAGCCCAACTGGCCCGGGAGAGCAGTTCTTC; CDR3: CASSPTGPGEQFF
D: .; size: .; V: TRBV5-6; J: TRBJ2-6; DNA: TGTGCCGGCAGCTGGGAAAACAGGGACCTGACTTTC; CDR3: CAGSWENRDLTF
D: .; size: few; V: TRBV4-1; J: TRBJ2-7; DNA: TGCGCCAGCAGCCTTAGTTTGGAGAGCGAGCAGTACTTC; CDR3: CASSLSLESEQYF
D: .; size: .; V: TRBV20-1; J: TRBJ2-1; DNA: TGCAGTGCTAGAGATCGTGACTATTCACTCTACAATGAGCAGTTCTTC; CDR3: CSARDRDYSLYNEQFF
D: .; size: few; V: TRBV27; J: TRBJ2-3; DNA: TGTGCCAGCAGTTACCGTGACACAGATACGCAGTATTTT; CDR3: CASSYRDTDTQYF